What follows are 30 T cell receptor beta chains derived from one specimen sequenced in a study of graft-versus-host responses after intestinal transplantation. Time point reported: postoperative day 105 after intestinal transplantation (dayNNNN = postoperative day). Researchers processed graft tissue to release intraepithelial and lamina propria lymphocytes. Using immunoSEQ multiplex PCR, the repertoire was profiled, and TCRdb retains in-frame clones only, with some absent. This table holds roughly 4,000 clones, approximately 84% found once. Sample: ileum tissue, taken 105 days after intestinal transplantation. These TCRs come from a human patient who received an intestinal transplant, so some T cells may come from the graft donor.

This clone was recorded only once. The gene calls are TRBV2 and TRBJ2-5; 8 bases line up with TRBD1. CDR1 SNHLY and CDR2 FYNNEI come from the germline V gene. This CDR3 has 19 amino acids. V trimming: 2 bases; J trimming: 5 bases; junction bases outside the gene matches: 19. The chain's CDR3 is CASSEIGGQGARERETQYF. CDR3 coding DNA: TGTGCCAGCAGTGAAATAGGTGGTCAGGGGGCGCGGGAAAGGGAGACCCAGTACTTC. Full variable domain (remainder filled in from reference TRBV2 and TRBJ2-5): EPEVTQTPSHQVTQMGQEVILRCVPISNHLYFYWYRQILGQKVEFLVSFYNNEISEKSEIFDDQFSVERPDGSNFTLKIRSTKLEDSAMYFCASSEIGGQGARERETQYFGPGTRLLVL.

This clone was recorded once. The chain couples TRBV5-1 to TRBJ2-3, with 9 positions matching TRBD2. V lost 3 bases and J lost 1; bases outside the gene matches: 0. Germline V gives CDR1 SGHRS, CDR2 YFSETQ. The CDR3 length is 14 residues. This CDR3 reads CASSWTSGTDTQYF. As DNA, the CDR3 is TGCGCCAGCAGCTGGACTAGCGGCACAGATACGCAGTATTTT.

The chain carries TRBV7-9 and TRBJ2-1, with a possible D match to TRBD2 (5 bases). Trimming cost V 2 bases and J 7 bases, with 6 bases left between them. Germline CDR1 SEHNR, CDR2 FQNEAQ (reference sequence). This CDR3 contains 12 residues. CDR3 in DNA: TGTGCCAGCAGCTTAATAGCGAATGAGCAGTTCTTC. The encoded protein is CASSLIANEQFF.

The chain carries TRBV5-4 and TRBJ1-1, with TRBD1 matching 8 bases. The junction had 5 bases not matched to a gene; V was cut back by 4 bases and J by 0 bases. Germline CDR1 is SGHNT and CDR2 is YYREEE (reference sequence). This CDR3 spans 15 amino acids. The CDR3 loop is CASSRSGGLNTEAFF. CDR3 nucleotide sequence: TGTGCCAGCAGCCGATCAGGGGGCCTGAACACTGAAGCTTTCTTT.

The chain joins TRBV15 to TRBJ1-2; tentatively, D is TRBD1 (6 bases). The CDR3 totals 14 residues. Deletions cut 0 bases from V and 8 bases from J, with 13 bases between. Germline CDR1 is LNHNV and CDR2 is YYDKDF (reference sequence). The CDR3 reads CATSREGYRVGYTF. CDR3 bases: TGTGCCACCAGCAGAGAGGGGTACAGGGTGGGCTACACCTTC.

V gene TRBV6-5 combines with J gene TRBJ1-2; a weak D match, TRBD1 (5 bases). The CDR3 consists of 14 residues. Germline V CDR1 and CDR2: MNHEY, SVGAGI. The V and J ends lost 5 bases and 4 bases respectively, with 14 bases between them. The DNA of the CDR3 is TGTGCCAGCAGTCCTGTTGGGGGACCCTATGGCTACACCTTC. Translating it yields CASSPVGGPYGYTF.

This chain joins TRBV25-1 and TRBJ1-3; tentative D call: TRBD1 (6 bases). The germline gives CDR1 MGHDK, CDR2 SYGVNS. The germline V and J ends were trimmed by 1 base and 2 bases, with 9 bases remaining between them. The length of the CDR3 is 15 residues. CDR3 protein: CASSESNRAGNTIYF. CDR3 DNA: TGTGCCAGCAGTGAATCGAACAGGGCTGGAAACACCATATATTTT.

This chain links TRBV4-1 with TRBJ1-6, with 7 bases identical to TRBD1. The CDR3 consists of 15 residues. J gave up 5 bases and V 3 bases, and 4 bases lay outside the gene matches. The germline V gene has CDR1 MGHRA and CDR2 YSYEKL. CDR3 loop: CASSQFGTDNSPLHF. The CDR3 DNA reads TGCGCCAGCAGCCAGTTTGGGACAGATAATTCACCCCTCCACTTT.

The CDR3, as DNA: TGTGCCAGCAGTTCTAACCGGGACAAGGGGAAGAGGAACATTCAGTACTTC. It translates to CASSSNRDKGKRNIQYF. The gene calls are TRBV28 and TRBJ2-4; TRBD1 might be the D (6 bases). CDR1 is MDHEN and CDR2 is SYDVKM in the germline V gene. V lost 4 bases, J lost 7 bases, and 23 bases lay in between. The CDR3 sequence is 17 residues long.

This clone has just one count. The CDR3 reads CASSLATGRNTIYF. In DNA form, the CDR3 reads TGTGCCAGCAGCTTAGCGACAGGGAGGAACACCATATATTTT. V is TRBV7-2 and J is TRBJ1-3; 7 bases agree with TRBD1. The V segment lost 0 bases and the J segment 7 bases; nucleotides outside the gene matches: 3. This CDR3 is 14 amino acids long. Germline CDR1 is SGHTA and CDR2 is FQGNSA.

Here the CDR3 DNA reads TGTGCCAGCAGCACCCTGAAGGACAGGGGGATCACAGATACGCAGTATTTT. Translating gives CASSTLKDRGITDTQYF. The V and J genes are TRBV11-2 and TRBJ2-3; TRBD1 matches 10 bases. The CDR3 extends over 17 amino acids. The germline gives CDR1 SGHAT, CDR2 FQNNGV. Trimming at V came to 5 bases and at J to 2 bases, leaving 10 bases not matched to a gene.

The J gene is TRBJ2-7, the V gene TRBV21-1; TRBD1, as called in the table, went unchecked against the DNA. TRBV21-1 is noted as a pseudogene. The length of the CDR3 is 11 residues. The CDR3 loop is CASSKGQEQYF. CDR3 DNA: TGTGCCAGCAGCAAAGGGCAGGAGCAGTACTTC.

The chain links TRBV11-3 to TRBJ2-1, with D possibly TRBD1 on 7 matching bases. In germline, CDR1 is SGHNT, CDR2 YENEEA. The length of the CDR3 is 15 residues. Trimming left V 1 base short and J 7 bases short, with 14 bases between. CDR3 bases: TGTGCCAGCAGCTTAGGCTCAGGGGGGCCTAATGAGCAGTTCTTC. Residues: CASSLGSGGPNEQFF.

V gene TRBV19 combines with J gene TRBJ1-3; 11 bases fit TRBD1. In germline, CDR1 is LNHDA, CDR2 SQIVND (reference sequence). V trimming: 4 bases; J trimming: 2 bases; junction bases outside the gene matches: 1. CDR3 length: 15 residues. The CDR3 bases are TGTGCCAGTAGTAGGACAGGGGGCGCTGGAAACACCATATATTTT. It translates to CASSRTGGAGNTIYF.

The chain couples TRBV7-3 to TRBJ2-3; D is unclear. Germline V lookup: CDR1 SGHTA, CDR2 FQGTGA. This CDR3 region has 15 residues. V lost 2 bases and J lost 3, with 12 bases in between. The CDR3 DNA follows: TGTGCCAGCAGCTTAGACACGGCCGGGACAGATACGCAGTATTTT. Its protein is CASSLDTAGTDTQYF.

This chain joins TRBV7-9 and TRBJ1-1; 8 bases fit TRBD1. V was pared by 3 bases and J by 3 bases, with 12 bases of the junction left unmatched. Germline CDR1 SEHNR, CDR2 FQNEAQ (reference sequence). The CDR3 spans 17 residues. CDR3: CASSFPYRGKRDTEAFF. The CDR3 DNA is TGTGCCAGCAGCTTCCCCTACAGGGGGAAAAGGGACACTGAAGCTTTCTTT. Looking up the rest from reference TRBV7-9 and TRBJ1-1 gives the full variable domain: DTGVSQNPRHKITKRGQNVTFRCDPISEHNRLYWYRQTLGQGPEFLTYFQNEAQLEKSRLLSDRFSAERPKGSFSTLEIQRTEQGDSAMYLCASSFPYRGKRDTEAFFGQGTRLTVV.

This rearrangement joins TRBV18 to TRBJ1-2, with D unresolved. Germline lookup yields CDR1 KGHSH and CDR2 LQKENI. This CDR3 is 15 amino acids long. The V gene lost 2 bases and the J gene lost 7 bases, with 17 bases spanning the gap. The CDR3 reads CASSPDQPVNVGYTF. CDR3 nucleotide sequence: TGTGCCAGCTCACCAGACCAGCCAGTAAATGTTGGCTACACCTTC.

This chain joins TRBV5-1 and TRBJ2-5; TRBD1 matches 7 bases. V trimming: 5 bases; J trimming: 3 bases; junction bases outside the gene matches: 4. The CDR3 spans 13 residues. Germline CDR1 reads SGHRS; CDR2 reads YFSETQ. CDR3 region: CASRDRWEETQYF. In DNA, the CDR3 is TGCGCCAGCAGGGACAGGTGGGAAGAGACCCAGTACTTC.

The V gene is TRBV28, the J gene TRBJ2-2; TRBD1 matches at 9 bases. CDR3 size: 15 residues. Germline assignment: CDR1 MDHEN and CDR2 SYDVKM. The trim removed 4 bases at V and 3 bases at J, leaving 3 bases unmatched. This chain's CDR3 is CASSYRGQDTGELFF. CDR3 nucleotides: TGTGCCAGCAGTTACAGGGGGCAGGACACCGGGGAGCTGTTTTTT.

J is TRBJ2-5 and V is TRBV5-6; 7 bases fit TRBD2. V shed 6 bases and J 4 bases; nucleotides not matched to a gene: 6. Germline V gives CDR1 SGHDT, CDR2 YYEEEE. CDR3 length equals 13 residues. This CDR3 is CASNRGGAETQYF. CDR3 DNA sequence: TGTGCCAGCAACCGGGGAGGGGCAGAGACCCAGTACTTC.

The V gene is TRBV10-3, the J gene TRBJ2-3; D is ambiguous. Germline CDR1 ENHRY, CDR2 SYGVKD. The CDR3 totals 12 residues. Trimming removed 3 bases at V and 2 bases at J, with 3 bases between. CDR3 protein: CAISDNTDTQYF. In DNA form, the CDR3 reads TGTGCCATCAGTGACAACACAGATACGCAGTATTTT.

This chain uses TRBV25-1 with TRBJ2-7; the D gene could be TRBD1 or TRBD2 (5 bases each). The V end was cut by 5 bases, the J end by 0 bases, with 14 bases between. The CDR3 consists of 15 residues. The germline gives CDR1 MGHDK, CDR2 SYGVNS. In nucleotides, the CDR3 is TGTGCCAGCAGTCCCTCGGGGCCCAGCTCCTACGAGCAGTACTTC. Translation gives CASSPSGPSSYEQYF.

V gene TRBV5-3 combines with J gene TRBJ2-1; 15 bases line up with TRBD2. TRBV5-3 is assigned to the ORF class and has an uncertain function. Unmatched junction bases numbered 3, after V lost 4 bases and J lost 4 bases. The CDR3 length is 16 residues. This CDR3 is CARSEGLAGGYNEQFF. For the CDR3, the DNA is TGTGCCAGAAGCGAGGGACTAGCGGGGGGTTACAATGAGCAGTTCTTC.

The chain couples TRBV19 to TRBJ1-6; no reliable D call. CDR3 length equals 14 residues. Trimming took 4 bases from V and 4 from J, leaving 8 bases between them. Germline loops: CDR1 LNHDA, CDR2 SQIVND (reference sequence). The CDR3, as DNA: TGTGCCAGTAGTACAGACGGATATAATTCACCCCTCCACTTT. Translated: CASSTDGYNSPLHF.

This chain uses TRBV5-4 with TRBJ2-1, with D perhaps TRBD2 (6 bases). CDR3 size: 15 residues. CDR1 is SGHNT, CDR2 YYREEE, per germline (reference sequence). V gave up 0 bases and J gave up 4 bases, with 11 bases separating them. Here the CDR3 reads CASSLGNSGYNEQFF. In DNA form, the CDR3 reads TGTGCCAGCAGCTTGGGGAATAGCGGTTACAATGAGCAGTTCTTC.

Points on this clone: A junction boundary mismatches the germline segment, possibly from a read error. The chain employs TRBV27 and TRBJ2-2; TRBD2 matches at 10 bases. The CDR3 loop spans 18 amino acids. Germline V lookup: CDR1 MNHEY, CDR2 SMNVEV (reference sequence). CDR3 region: CASSLFFRTSGEHRGAVF. CDR3 sequence (DNA): TGTGCCAGCAGTTTGTTCTTTCGGACTAGCGGAGAACACCGGGGAGCTGTTTTT.

This clone was counted a few times. V and J are TRBV10-1 and TRBJ2-7; 9 positions agree with TRBD1. Trimming at V came to 2 bases and at J to 6 bases, leaving 2 bases not matched to a gene. The CDR3 length is 13 residues. Germline values: CDR1 WNHNN, CDR2 SYGVQD (reference sequence). In nucleotides, the CDR3 is TGCGCCAGCAGTGAGACAGGGGGCCTCGAGCAGTACTTC. This encodes CASSETGGLEQYF.

The rearrangement uses TRBV28 and TRBJ2-7; TRBD1 matches 7 bases. The CDR3 covers 15 residues. Germline V gene lookup returns CDR1 MDHEN and CDR2 SYDVKM. The ends lost 7 bases at V and 2 bases at J; junction bases unmatched: 11. The CDR3 loop reads CASKIPGQFTYEQYF. In DNA form, the CDR3 reads TGTGCCAGCAAAATCCCGGGACAGTTCACCTACGAGCAGTACTTC. Based on the CDR3 plus reference TRBV28 and TRBJ2-7, the full variable domain is DVKVTQSSRYLVKRTGEKVFLECVQDMDHENMFWYRQDPGLGLRLIYFSYDVKMKEKGDIPEGYSVSREKKERFSLILESASTNQTSMYLCASKIPGQFTYEQYFGPGTRLTVT.

The rearrangement joins TRBV7-6 to TRBJ2-7; TRBD2 is a possible D gene (5 bases). Germline CDR1 SGHVS, CDR2 FNYEAQ. V was trimmed by 6 bases and J by 0 bases, leaving 21 bases between them. CDR3 size: 17 residues. The CDR3 DNA reads TGTGCCAGCAGTCCCGGGGTTGTAGGTCAACTCTCCTACGAGCAGTACTTC. Residues: CASSPGVVGQLSYEQYF.

This clone came up a few times. This chain uses TRBV5-1 with TRBJ1-4; 8 nucleotides agree with TRBD1. J was trimmed by 8 bases and V by 1 base; bases with no gene match: 4. In germline, CDR1 is SGHRS, CDR2 YFSETQ. The CDR3 runs 14 residues. DNA of the CDR3: TGCGCCAGCAGCTTGTCCCGACAGGGGGAAAAACTGTTTTTT. Translated: CASSLSRQGEKLFF.